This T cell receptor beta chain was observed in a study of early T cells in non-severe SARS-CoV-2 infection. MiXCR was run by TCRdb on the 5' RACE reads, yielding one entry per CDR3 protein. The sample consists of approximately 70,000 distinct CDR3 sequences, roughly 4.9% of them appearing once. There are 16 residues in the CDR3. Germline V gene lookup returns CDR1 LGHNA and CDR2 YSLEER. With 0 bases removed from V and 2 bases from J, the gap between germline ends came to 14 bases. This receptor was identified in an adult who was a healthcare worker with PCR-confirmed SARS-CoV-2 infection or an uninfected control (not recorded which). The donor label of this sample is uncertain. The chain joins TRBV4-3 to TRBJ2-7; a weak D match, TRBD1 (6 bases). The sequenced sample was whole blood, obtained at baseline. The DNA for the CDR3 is TGCGCCAGCAGCCAAGAGACAGGAAGGTTAGCCTACGAGCAGTACTTC. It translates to CASSQETGRLAYEQYF.